This is a list of T cell receptor beta chains from one sample in a study of shared clonotypes between healthy human individuals. TCRdb's table, derived via immunoSEQ multiplex PCR, lists solely in-frame clones and lacks some. Here the sample spans over 2 million clones, 85% to 95% being singletons. Sample: naive CD4+ T cells from PBMCs. The source is a man aged 18 to 29 in good health. Some clones in this sample may be carry-over from other donors' samples. The CDR3 runs from the conserved cysteine through the conserved F or W. Fields, in order: J gene, clone size, V gene, CDR3 protein. Clone size is shown for a subset of rows, as once, few, many or a class of expanded clone.

j_call: TRBJ2-5; clone_size: once; v_call: TRBV14; cdr3_aa: CASSQLRGAGQMETQYF
j_call: TRBJ1-2; clone_size: NA; v_call: TRBV6-5; cdr3_aa: CASRAPGQGGYTF
j_call: TRBJ2-5; clone_size: NA; v_call: TRBV28; cdr3_aa: CASSQGGWAVQETQYF
j_call: TRBJ1-2; clone_size: NA; v_call: TRBV6-1; cdr3_aa: CASSEGQGGSYGYTF
j_call: TRBJ2-1; clone_size: NA; v_call: TRBV4-1; cdr3_aa: CASSQLGGRVSEQFF
j_call: TRBJ2-2; clone_size: NA; v_call: TRBV7-2; cdr3_aa: CASSLSLAGGTGELFF
j_call: TRBJ1-3; clone_size: NA; v_call: TRBV2; cdr3_aa: CASSEAKPGPSNTIYF
j_call: TRBJ2-7; clone_size: once; v_call: TRBV28; cdr3_aa: CASIGHPYEQYF
j_call: TRBJ2-2; clone_size: NA; v_call: TRBV5-1; cdr3_aa: CASSQGLAGGIGELFF
j_call: TRBJ2-3; clone_size: NA; v_call: TRBV5-4; cdr3_aa: CASSREGLYTDTQYF
j_call: TRBJ1-3; clone_size: NA; v_call: TRBV6-1; cdr3_aa: CASSLVSGNTIYF
j_call: TRBJ2-3; clone_size: NA; v_call: TRBV9; cdr3_aa: CASSPDGGRRTDTQYF
j_call: TRBJ2-7; clone_size: NA; v_call: TRBV5-1; cdr3_aa: CASSLGLAVGGYEQYF
j_call: TRBJ2-5; clone_size: NA; v_call: TRBV30; cdr3_aa: CAWSGRRTSHSQETQYF
j_call: TRBJ1-1; clone_size: NA; v_call: TRBV5-1; cdr3_aa: CASSLGFIGGYTEAFF
j_call: TRBJ2-1; clone_size: NA; v_call: TRBV18; cdr3_aa: CASSQHQRETVNEQFF
j_call: TRBJ2-6; clone_size: NA; v_call: TRBV4-2; cdr3_aa: CASSQDIGANVLTF
j_call: TRBJ2-3; clone_size: NA; v_call: TRBV14; cdr3_aa: CASSQVLGREVGKDTQYF
j_call: TRBJ2-5; clone_size: NA; v_call: TRBV7-9; cdr3_aa: CASSFLSETQYF
j_call: TRBJ1-1; clone_size: NA; v_call: TRBV5-1; cdr3_aa: CASSFGEGWNTEAFF
j_call: TRBJ2-7; clone_size: NA; v_call: TRBV5-1; cdr3_aa: CASSFLAGGGYEQYF
j_call: TRBJ1-3; clone_size: NA; v_call: TRBV4-3; cdr3_aa: CASSPGGSGNTIYF
j_call: TRBJ1-1; clone_size: NA; v_call: TRBV18; cdr3_aa: CASSPRDASRSEAFF
j_call: TRBJ2-1; clone_size: NA; v_call: TRBV5-8; cdr3_aa: CASSFQVTGDEQFF
j_call: TRBJ1-2; clone_size: NA; v_call: TRBV25-1; cdr3_aa: CASSEGTGFGGYTF
j_call: TRBJ1-3; clone_size: NA; v_call: TRBV28; cdr3_aa: CASYWAAGNTIYF
j_call: TRBJ2-1; clone_size: NA; v_call: TRBV18; cdr3_aa: CASSPGTSGRGNEQFF
j_call: TRBJ1-2; clone_size: NA; v_call: TRBV5-4; cdr3_aa: CASSLSWGGSSKLTF
j_call: TRBJ2-5; clone_size: NA; v_call: TRBV7-8; cdr3_aa: CASGGTAQETQYF
j_call: TRBJ2-5; clone_size: NA; v_call: TRBV6-5; cdr3_aa: CASKEIGETQYF
j_call: TRBJ2-7; clone_size: NA; v_call: TRBV30; cdr3_aa: CAWSPHGRVYEQYF
j_call: TRBJ2-7; clone_size: NA; v_call: TRBV5-4; cdr3_aa: CASSLGGLPTYEQYF
j_call: TRBJ2-3; clone_size: NA; v_call: TRBV2; cdr3_aa: CASSSGTGGRGTQYF
j_call: TRBJ2-2; clone_size: NA; v_call: TRBV28; cdr3_aa: CASSSPGTGSSRELFF
j_call: TRBJ2-1; clone_size: NA; v_call: TRBV28; cdr3_aa: CASRTPSGIWNEQFF
j_call: TRBJ2-2; clone_size: NA; v_call: TRBV5-6; cdr3_aa: CASSPGTGDTGELFF
j_call: TRBJ1-2; clone_size: NA; v_call: TRBV28; cdr3_aa: CASGGYGYTF
j_call: TRBJ1-1; clone_size: few; v_call: TRBV5-1; cdr3_aa: CASSSGGYGTEAFF
j_call: TRBJ1-1; clone_size: NA; v_call: TRBV7-9; cdr3_aa: CASSFTGYTEAFF
j_call: TRBJ2-3; clone_size: NA; v_call: TRBV9; cdr3_aa: CASSERTGRDTQYF
j_call: TRBJ2-1; clone_size: NA; v_call: TRBV7-9; cdr3_aa: CASSPEAEQFF
j_call: TRBJ1-5; clone_size: NA; v_call: TRBV9; cdr3_aa: CASSVVGQGNQPQHF
j_call: TRBJ1-4; clone_size: NA; v_call: TRBV5-1; cdr3_aa: CASRLQGGENEKLFF
j_call: TRBJ2-4; clone_size: NA; v_call: TRBV1; cdr3_aa: CTSSQCGTPKGAKNIQYF
j_call: TRBJ2-1; clone_size: NA; v_call: TRBV5-1; cdr3_aa: CASSPDRGHEQFF